The 20 T cell receptor beta chains in this list originate from one sample, sequenced in a study of read filtering for tumor transcriptome and immune sequencing. Molecular barcoded adaptors covering alpha/delta and beta/gamma chains were used on 400 to 450 ng RNA. TCRdb re-called the reads with MiXCR, one entry per CDR3 protein. The data show roughly 41,000 distinct CDR3 sequences, roughly 13% seen once. What was sequenced was a population of CD138-negative cells sorted from bone marrow. The receptors derive from a donor aged 40 or over with multiple myeloma.

A word on this clonotype: Relative to the germline gene, one junction end is altered; a read error may explain this. The rearrangement uses TRBV20-1 and TRBJ2-1, with 7 bases fitting TRBD2. Germline V lookup: CDR1 DFQATT, CDR2 SNEGSKA (reference sequence). CDR3 size: 14 residues. In DNA form, the CDR3 reads TGCAGTGCTAGTAGGGCGGGAGTCCACAGTGAGCAGTTATTC. Encoded protein: CSASRAGVHSEQLF.

This clonotype has at least ten counts. V usage is TRBV30 and J usage is TRBJ1-5, with unresolved D. The V gene's germline CDR1 is GTSNPN and CDR2 SVGIG (reference sequence). Trimming cost V 2 bases and J 8 bases, with 13 bases left between them. CDR3 size: 13 residues. The CDR3 DNA is TGTGCCTGGAGTAAAAACAGCGGGGAGCCCCAGCATTTT. It specifies CAWSKNSGEPQHF. Variable domain in full (rest from reference TRBV30 and TRBJ1-5): SQTIHQWPATLVQPVGSPLSLECTVEGTSNPNLYWYRQAAGRGLQLLFYSVGIGQISSEVPQNLSASRPQDRQFILSSKKLLLSDSGFYLCAWSKNSGEPQHFGDGTRLSIL.

This clonotype came up many times. The chain couples TRBV2 to TRBJ2-1; 9 bases are shared with TRBD2. Trimming took 4 bases from V and 2 from J; bases not matched to a gene: 3. CDR3 length equals 15 residues. In germline, CDR1 is SNHLY, CDR2 FYNNEI. In DNA, the CDR3 is TGTGCCAGCAGTGTTAGCGGGAGAACCTACAATGAGCAGTTCTTC. Amino acid sequence: CASSVSGRTYNEQFF.

This clonotype was found many times. The chain joins TRBV20-1 to TRBJ2-1, with D possibly called TRBD1 or TRBD2 (5 bases each). This CDR3 has 14 residues. The V end lost 6 bases, the J end lost 4 bases, and 16 bases lay between the germline ends. Germline-derived CDR1 and CDR2 are DFQATT and SNEGSKA (reference sequence). The CDR3 loop is CSANGLRGYNEQFF. Written as DNA, the CDR3 is TGCAGTGCAAATGGACTGAGGGGTTACAATGAGCAGTTCTTC.

This clonotype was detected ten times or more. CDR3 sequence reads: CATSLMNEQFF. CDR3 sequence (DNA): TGTGCCACCAGTCTTATGAATGAGCAGTTCTTC. V is TRBV24-1 and J is TRBJ2-1; the D is unclear. V was clipped by 6 bases and J by 7 bases, with 6 bases between them. Germline assignment: CDR1 KGHDR and CDR2 SFDVKD. CDR3 length equals 11 residues.

This clonotype has a handful of counts. This sequence joins TRBV5-1 and TRBJ2-7; no reliable D call. The CDR3 is 14 amino acids. Per germline, CDR1 SGHRS and CDR2 YFSETQ. Trimming stripped 0 bases from V and 4 bases from J, with 11 bases between. In nucleotides, the CDR3 is TGCGCCAGCAGCTTGGACACGACTGTGTACGAGCAGTACTTC. Translated: CASSLDTTVYEQYF.

This clonotype was detected ten times or more. The chain uses TRBV5-6 and TRBJ1-4, with 12 bases that match TRBD1. V lost 7 bases, J lost 8 bases, and 6 bases stayed unmatched. Germline CDR1 SGHDT, CDR2 YYEEEE. This CDR3 is built from 14 residues. Written as DNA, the CDR3 is TGTGCCAGCCGGGGACAGGGGGCACGGGAAAAACTGTTTTTT. It encodes CASRGQGAREKLFF.

This clonotype was seen repeatedly, ten times or more. J is TRBJ2-4 and V is TRBV29-1, with a possible D match to TRBD1 (6 bases). The germline CDR1 and CDR2 sequences are SQVTM and ANQGSEA. CDR3 size: 13 residues. Trimming stripped 4 bases from V and 4 bases from J, with 11 bases between. CDR3 region: CSVGLGQKNIQYF. CDR3 sequence (DNA): TGCAGCGTTGGCCTCGGACAGAAAAACATTCAGTACTTC.

This clonotype was seen ten or more times. The chain recombines TRBV20-1 with TRBJ2-3, with 15 bases identical to TRBD2. The CDR3 contains 16 residues. Germline CDR1 reads DFQATT; CDR2 reads SNEGSKA (reference sequence). J lost 3 bases, V lost 4 bases, and 5 bases had no gene match. The chain's CDR3 is CSATSGTSGRTDTQYF. The CDR3 nucleotides read TGCAGTGCTACCTCGGGGACTAGCGGGAGGACAGATACGCAGTATTTT.

This chain joins TRBV6-6 and TRBJ1-5; 10 bases map to TRBD1. Germline lookup yields CDR1 MNHNY and CDR2 SVGAGI (reference sequence). Germline trimming cut 1 base from V and 0 bases from J; bases unmatched to any gene: 6. The CDR3 length is 18 residues. CDR3 coding DNA: TGTGCCAGCAGTTACTTCAGGACAGGGGGGTATAGCAATCAGCCCCAGCATTTT. Translating it yields CASSYFRTGGYSNQPQHF.

With regard to this clonotype: Sequence at one end of the junction differs from germline and may be a read error. This rearrangement joins TRBV5-4 to TRBJ2-7, with D possibly being TRBD1 or TRBD2 (5 bases each). This CDR3 region has 13 residues. Germline-derived CDR1 and CDR2 are SGHNT and YYREEE (reference sequence). CDR3 bases: TGTGCCAGCAGCCTAGCCGGGACCTACGAGCAGAACTTC. Encoded protein: CASSLAGTYEQNF.

A few counts support this clonotype. This sequence joins TRBV29-1 and TRBJ2-7; 7 nucleotides align to TRBD2. The junction had 11 bases not matched to a gene; V was cut back by 6 bases and J by 0 bases. CDR3 size: 15 residues. CDR1 is SQVTM, CDR2 ANQGSEA, per germline. In nucleotides, the CDR3 is TGCAGCGTCCCAGACGGCGGGGGAAACTCCTACGAGCAGTACTTC. Amino acids: CSVPDGGGNSYEQYF.

This clonotype was counted at least ten times. V gene TRBV29-1 combines with J gene TRBJ2-4; D perhaps matches TRBD2 (6 bases). V was clipped by 5 bases and J by 4 bases, with 9 bases between them. Germline assignment: CDR1 SQVTM and CDR2 ANQGSEA. The CDR3 is made up of 12 amino acids. This chain's CDR3 is CSVTGGKNIQYF. The CDR3 DNA follows: TGCAGCGTTACCGGGGGAAAAAACATTCAGTACTTC.

This clonotype was picked up many times. The V call is TRBV11-1, the J call TRBJ2-3, with D perhaps TRBD1 (6 bases). CDR1 and CDR2 (germline): SGHAT, FQDESV (reference sequence). Trimming shortened V by 2 bases and J by 9 bases, and 15 bases separated the two germline ends. CDR3 length: 14 amino acids. The CDR3 sequence: CASSLNQGSSTQYF. CDR3 in DNA: TGTGCCAGCAGCTTAAACCAGGGGTCTAGCACGCAGTATTTT.

The chain recombines TRBV6-2 or TRBV6-3 with TRBJ2-1; tentatively, D is TRBD2 (6 bases). From germline, CDR1 is MNHEY and CDR2 SVGEGT. CDR3 length: 15 amino acids. The V and J ends lost 6 bases and 7 bases respectively, with 19 bases between them. The CDR3 protein is CASRHRTTSANEQFF. The CDR3 DNA sequence: TGTGCCAGCAGACACCGAACGACTAGTGCAAATGAGCAGTTCTTC.

In its sample, this clonotype is medium-sized. This chain connects TRBV7-2 to TRBJ2-1, with 14 nucleotides matching TRBD2. CDR1 SGHTA and CDR2 FQGNSA come from the germline V gene. V lost 1 base, J lost 3 bases, and 8 bases stayed unmatched. CDR3 length equals 19 residues. Here the CDR3 reads CASSLGLAGGKLGYNEQFF. The CDR3 nucleotides read TGTGCCAGCAGCTTAGGACTAGCGGGAGGGAAGCTTGGCTACAATGAGCAGTTCTTC. Full variable domain (remainder filled in from reference TRBV7-2 and TRBJ2-1): GAGVSQSPSNKVTEKGKDVELRCDPISGHTALYWYRQSLGQGLEFLIYFQGNSAPDKSGLPSDRFSAERTGGSVSTLTIQRTQQEDSAVYLCASSLGLAGGKLGYNEQFFGPGTRLTVL.

This clonotype was observed many times. The chain is built from TRBV23-1 and TRBJ2-1, with 8 bases identical to TRBD2. TRBV23-1 is annotated as an ORF whose role is uncertain. V lost 8 bases to trimming and J lost 12 bases; unmatched junction nucleotides: 18. The CDR3 has 15 amino acids. CDR3 in DNA: TGCGCCAGCGGGGAGCGGGAGCCCCCTCGGGATGGGCAGTTCTTC. It yields the protein CASGEREPPRDGQFF.

Written as DNA, the CDR3 is TGTGCCAGCAGCTTGGGGGGCGGGATCTCCTACAATGAGCAGTTCTTC. It specifies CASSLGGGISYNEQFF. The gene calls are TRBV7-6 and TRBJ2-1; D is possibly TRBD1 or TRBD2 (6 bases each). Germline values: CDR1 SGHVS, CDR2 FNYEAQ. This CDR3 is 16 amino acids long. V lost 3 bases and J lost 0, with 12 bases in between.

At least ten counts were recorded for this clonotype. The chain employs TRBV7-2 and TRBJ2-6, with D unclear. The CDR3 extends over 16 amino acids. Germline-derived CDR1 and CDR2 are SGHTA and FQGNSA. Trimming took 5 bases from V and 0 from J, leaving 11 bases between them. The chain's CDR3 is CASSPTTHSGANVLTF. The CDR3 DNA reads as TGTGCCAGCAGCCCCACGACCCACTCTGGGGCCAACGTCCTGACTTTC.

Of note for this clonotype: This sequence may be a read error, since a much larger clone differs from it by one base. The gene calls are TRBV2 and TRBJ1-1, with 8 bases lining up with TRBD1. Germline V gives CDR1 SNHLY, CDR2 FYNNEI. The CDR3 is 13 amino acids. The CDR3 DNA follows: TGTGCCAGCACCCGGGACAGGAACACTGGAGCTTTCTTT. This sequence encodes CASTRDRNTGAFF.